This entry lists 19 T cell receptor beta chains sequenced from one sample in a study of glioma-infiltrating T cells after dendritic cell vaccination. TCRdb's table, derived via immunoSEQ multiplex PCR, lists solely in-frame clones and lacks some. Among about 49,000 clones, 65% to 90% were seen once, and the ten largest hold approximately 10%. The sequencing here drew on blood, taken before dendritic cell vaccination. These receptors all stem from a human donor with glioblastoma.

The chain couples TRBV4-2 to TRBJ2-3, with a possible D match to TRBD2 (6 bases). Trimming shortened V by 1 base and J by 2 bases, and 13 bases separated the two germline ends. This CDR3 comprises 16 residues. Germline CDR1 reads LGHNA; CDR2 reads YNFKEQ. CDR3 sequence: CASSQAASDPTDTQYF. DNA for the CDR3: TGTGCCAGCAGCCAAGCTGCTAGCGACCCCACAGATACGCAGTATTTT.

Comment on this clone: The same CDR3 is also encoded by other DNA sequences in this sample. This chain uses TRBV2 with TRBJ1-2; tentatively, D is TRBD1 (5 bases). The V gene's germline CDR1 is SNHLY and CDR2 FYNNEI. V lost 4 bases and J 4 bases, leaving 13 bases between the germline ends. The CDR3 extends over 14 amino acids. CDR3 amino acids: CASSVVDTPYGYTF. CDR3 nucleotides: TGTGCCAGCAGTGTCGTGGACACGCCCTATGGCTACACCTTC.

Here the CDR3 DNA reads TGTGCCAGCAGCCCCCAGGCTGGGGGGGGATCCTACGAGCAGTACTTC. It translates to CASSPQAGGGSYEQYF. This chain connects TRBV9 to TRBJ2-7, with 7 bases matching TRBD2. This CDR3 has 16 amino acids. V lost 4 bases to trimming and J lost 1 base; unmatched junction nucleotides: 11. Germline-derived CDR1 and CDR2 are SGDLS and YYNGEE.

This clone has just one count. V gene TRBV15 combines with J gene TRBJ2-7; 10 nucleotides agree with TRBD2. This CDR3 region has 16 residues. J was trimmed by 2 bases and V by 5 bases; bases with no gene match: 9. Looked up from germline, CDR1 is LNHNV and CDR2 is YYDKDF (reference sequence). CDR3 sequence: CATSGPSGGRAYEQYF. The CDR3 DNA is TGTGCCACCAGCGGACCTAGCGGGGGACGGGCCTACGAGCAGTACTTC.

V and J are TRBV7-2 and TRBJ2-6; D perhaps matches TRBD2 (5 bases). Germline CDR1 is SGHTA and CDR2 is FQGNSA. There are 16 residues in the CDR3. Trimming stripped 4 bases from V and 0 bases from J, with 10 bases between. The CDR3 sequence is CASSSRRGSGANVLTF. Written as DNA, the CDR3 is TGTGCCAGCAGCTCCCGACGGGGCTCTGGGGCCAACGTCCTGACTTTC.

This clone was seen a single time. The chain combines TRBV18 with TRBJ1-1; the D is unclear. In germline, CDR1 is KGHSH, CDR2 LQKENI. Deletions cut 3 bases from V and 6 bases from J, with 8 bases between. The CDR3 has 12 residues. CDR3 nucleotides: TGTGCCAGCTCACCTCAGGTGTCTGAAGCTTTCTTT. Translated: CASSPQVSEAFF.

A word on this clone: Relative to the germline gene, one junction end is altered; a read error may explain this. The chain recombines TRBV29-1 with TRBJ1-2, with 8 bases matching TRBD1. CDR3 length equals 15 residues. The germline V gene encodes CDR1 SQVTM and CDR2 ANQGSEA. CDR3 loop: CSVELRQGPNYGCTF. CDR3 DNA sequence: TGCAGCGTTGAACTCCGACAGGGGCCTAACTATGGCTGCACCTTC.

This rearrangement joins TRBV7-3 to TRBJ2-1, with 9 nucleotides matching TRBD2. Germline V gene sequence: CDR1 SGHTA, CDR2 FQGTGA. The CDR3 covers 15 residues. J gave up 2 bases and V 5 bases, and 4 bases lay outside the gene matches. The CDR3 DNA reads TGTGCCAGCAGCATTAGCGGGGGTACCTACAATGAGCAGTTCTTC. Protein product: CASSISGGTYNEQFF.

This chain links TRBV11-3 with TRBJ1-6; D is ambiguous. Germline loops: CDR1 SGHNT, CDR2 YENEEA. Deletions cut 0 bases from V and 7 bases from J, with 4 bases between. The CDR3 extends over 13 amino acids. The CDR3 region has the DNA TGTGCCAGCAGCTTAGACTTGAATTCACCCCTCCACTTT. Residues: CASSLDLNSPLHF.

V gene TRBV4-3 combines with J gene TRBJ2-6, with D perhaps TRBD2 (6 bases). CDR1 and CDR2 (germline): LGHNA, YSLEER. There are 17 residues in the CDR3. The V end lost 1 base, the J end lost 4 bases, and 14 bases lay between the germline ends. CDR3 DNA: TGCGCCAGCAGCCAAGCTCCAGCGGGCATCGGGGCCAACGTCCTGACTTTC. Protein product: CASSQAPAGIGANVLTF.

The CDR3 DNA follows: TGTGCCAGCAGCTTCGGGACAGGGGGAGAGACCCAGTACTTC. It codes for CASSFGTGGETQYF. V gene TRBV11-1 combines with J gene TRBJ2-5; 11 bases agree with TRBD1. Trimming took 3 bases from V and 4 from J; bases not matched to a gene: 1. The CDR3 runs 14 residues. Germline CDR1 is SGHAT and CDR2 is FQDESV (reference sequence).

The rearrangement links TRBV23-1 to TRBJ2-1; 7 bases match TRBD2. TRBV23-1 is marked as an open reading frame, function uncertain. There are 18 residues in the CDR3. The V segment lost 0 bases and the J segment 8 bases; nucleotides outside the gene matches: 16. CDR3 bases: TGCGCCAGCAGTCAATCGGGGGGGGGAGGGCTGTCCCTGGATGAGCAGTTCTTC. This encodes CASSQSGGGGLSLDEQFF.

J is TRBJ1-2 and V is TRBV5-7; D possibly corresponds to TRBD1 (5 bases). TRBV5-7 is an ORF; its function is uncertain. V was cut by 1 base and J by 2 bases, with 9 bases left in between. This CDR3 contains 14 residues. CDR3: CASSLSRVNYGYTF. DNA for the CDR3: TGTGCCAGCAGCTTGTCCAGGGTGAACTATGGCTACACCTTC.

J is TRBJ1-1 and V is TRBV9; D is perhaps TRBD1 (6 bases). The V end lost 0 bases, the J end lost 3 bases, and 12 bases lay between the germline ends. This CDR3 is built from 15 residues. Germline CDR1 SGDLS, CDR2 YYNGEE. The CDR3 is CASSVEKGGHTEAFF. The CDR3 nucleotides are TGTGCCAGCAGCGTAGAAAAGGGGGGGCACACTGAAGCTTTCTTT.

A single count supports this clone. The CDR3 coding sequence is TGTGCCAGCAGTTCTCAGGGGGCTAACTATGGCTACACCTTC. It specifies CASSSQGANYGYTF. J is TRBJ1-2 and V is TRBV6-5, with 7 bases matching TRBD1. Germline CDR1 MNHEY, CDR2 SVGAGI. This CDR3 contains 14 residues. V lost 4 bases, J lost 0 bases, and 2 bases stayed unmatched.

J is TRBJ2-6 and V is TRBV5-1; the match to TRBD2 covers 10 bases. J lost 0 bases, V lost 5 bases, and 5 bases had no gene match. This CDR3 is 17 amino acids long. CDR1 SGHRS and CDR2 YFSETQ come from the germline V gene. CDR3: CASSRLAGDSGANVLTF. The CDR3 DNA reads TGCGCCAGCAGTCGACTAGCGGGTGACTCTGGGGCCAACGTCCTGACTTTC. Full variable domain (outside the CDR3, taken from reference TRBV5-1 and TRBJ2-6): KAGVTQTPRYLIKTRGQQVTLSCSPISGHRSVSWYQQTPGQGLQFLFEYFSETQRNKGNFPGRFSGRQFSNSRSEMNVSTLELGDSALYLCASSRLAGDSGANVLTFGAGSRLTVL.

The CDR3, as DNA: TGCGCCAGCAGCCCCCAGGGGACCCGCTCTGGAAACACCATATATTTT. This sequence encodes CASSPQGTRSGNTIYF. This chain uses TRBV5-1 with TRBJ1-3, with D perhaps matching TRBD1 (6 bases). This CDR3 has 16 amino acids. Trimming removed 4 bases at V and 0 bases at J, with 14 bases between. In germline, CDR1 is SGHRS, CDR2 YFSETQ. Looking up the rest from reference TRBV5-1 and TRBJ1-3 gives the full variable domain: KAGVTQTPRYLIKTRGQQVTLSCSPISGHRSVSWYQQTPGQGLQFLFEYFSETQRNKGNFPGRFSGRQFSNSRSEMNVSTLELGDSALYLCASSPQGTRSGNTIYFGEGSWLTVV.

This clone turned up a few times. CDR3 nucleotide sequence: TGTGCCATCAGCGACATCACTACAGGGGCGTCTGGAAACACCATATATTTT. It translates to CAISDITTGASGNTIYF. The chain combines TRBV10-3 with TRBJ1-3; 7 positions agree with TRBD1. The CDR3 extends over 17 amino acids. V dropped 6 bases and J dropped 1; count of bases not matched to a gene: 12. Per germline, CDR1 ENHRY and CDR2 SYGVKD.

The chain uses TRBV28 and TRBJ2-7; 8 bases fit TRBD2. Looked up from germline, CDR1 is MDHEN and CDR2 is SYDVKM. There are 19 residues in the CDR3. V trimming: 1 base; J trimming: 5 bases; junction bases outside the gene matches: 19. The CDR3 protein is CASSLFFGAGGPAEDEQYF. The CDR3 DNA is TGTGCCAGCAGTTTATTCTTTGGGGCGGGAGGACCGGCTGAGGACGAGCAGTACTTC.